The clone carrying this T cell receptor (beta chain) has ten or more counts. This specimen comes from a study of T cell repertoires in cytomegalovirus infection. Study overall: It was the public TCR beta signatures that indicated both CMV infection and matching HLA type.

TCRdb independently ran MiXCR on the reads; one entry per CDR3 protein. The profile shows fewer than 300,000 distinct CDR3 sequences, roughly 25% of them singletons. The CDR3 has 17 residues. J gave up 10 bases and V 1 base, and 13 bases lay outside the gene matches. The V gene's germline CDR1 is SGHVS and CDR2 FQNEAQ. Sequencing was performed on PBMCs. The receptor comes from a human donor in good health (CMV status not recorded). Some clones in this sample may be carry-over from other donors' samples. V usage is TRBV7-8 and J usage is TRBJ2-5; 12 bases are a match to TRBD2. The CDR3 bases are TGTGCCAGCAGCTTAGGCAAACTAGCGGGGGGACCCGGGGGCCAGTACTTC. Protein sequence: CASSLGKLAGGPGGQYF.